This T cell receptor (beta chain) stems from a study of cytomegalovirus exposure and HLA in healthy donors. In regard to this clone: Antigen specificity is unknown.

This table comes from immunoSEQ multiplex PCR, and its TCRdb copy is limited to in-frame clones, with some not included. Of 200,000 to 300,000 clones listed, approximately 87% are singletons. Overall study findings and caveats: Cytomegalovirus status was reportedly diagnosed by the classifier with high sensitivity and specificity. TCR beta chains numbering about 160 were designated cytomegalovirus-associated. The tendency of first-cohort TCR clusters to co-occur in the 120 or so validation repertoires emerged from a later analysis.

Trimming cost V 8 bases and J 4 bases; bases outside gene matches: 5. The CDR3 length is 14 residues. Germline assignment: CDR1 MNHEY and CDR2 SVGAGI. Sequencing input: PBMCs. This sequence joins TRBV6-5 and TRBJ2-5; the match to TRBD1 covers 12 bases. This clonotype was sampled from a man younger than 35 in good health and CMV-seronegative. The chain's CDR3 is CASRRDRGRETQYF. The CDR3 DNA is TGTGCCAGCCGCCGGGACAGGGGGCGAGAGACCCAGTACTTC.